The 5 T cell receptor beta chains presented below share a single source sample, sequenced in a study of T-cell reconstitution after alpha-beta-depleted transplantation in children. TCRbeta library preparation incorporated unique molecular identifiers. In TCRdb, the PCR reads were re-called with MiXCR into one record per CDR3 protein. This repertoire shows 83,000 or so distinct CDR3 sequences, 7.5% to 9.5% found once; its top ten account for 5.5% to 8%. The starting material was PBMCs from the stem cell graft donor, obtained from the stem cell graft. The receptors were sampled from a human donor who donated a stem cell graft to a child with congenital amegakaryocytic thrombocytopenia.

This clonotype was picked up many times. The J gene is TRBJ2-7, the V gene TRBV20-1, with D perhaps matching TRBD2 (7 bases). The CDR3 loop spans 15 amino acids. Germline lookup yields CDR1 DFQATT and CDR2 SNEGSKA (reference sequence). Trimming left V 6 bases short and J 0 bases short, with 18 bases between. The CDR3 sequence: CSAPRGGFASYEQYF. The CDR3 region has the DNA TGCAGTGCCCCCAGGGGAGGGTTCGCCTCCTACGAGCAGTACTTC.

Ten or more counts support this clonotype. The chain has TRBV20-1 and TRBJ2-1; 7 bases match TRBD1. This CDR3 comprises 13 residues. In germline, CDR1 is DFQATT, CDR2 SNEGSKA (reference sequence). The V segment lost 7 bases and the J segment 1 base; nucleotides outside the gene matches: 4. The CDR3, as DNA: TGCAGTGGAGGGGGCAATTCCTACAATGAGCAGTTCTTC. Translation gives CSGGGNSYNEQFF.

This clonotype was seen a few times. The chain employs TRBV10-2 and TRBJ2-5; D possibly corresponds to TRBD2 (6 bases). The CDR3 loop spans 13 amino acids. From germline, CDR1 is WSHSY and CDR2 SAAADI. V lost 6 bases and J 2 bases, leaving 10 bases between the germline ends. The CDR3 loop reads CASRSAGQETQYF. CDR3 coding DNA: TGCGCCAGCAGAAGCGCGGGACAAGAGACCCAGTACTTC.

In this sample, this clonotype turned up many times. J is TRBJ1-1 and V is TRBV15; 8 bases line up with TRBD1. V gave up 0 bases and J gave up 10 bases; unmatched junction bases: 7. The CDR3 covers 14 residues. Germline CDR1 reads LNHNV; CDR2 reads YYDKDF (reference sequence). The CDR3 here is CATSRDRTGSVAFF. CDR3 coding DNA: TGTGCCACCAGCAGAGATCGGACAGGGTCTGTAGCTTTCTTT.

The sample holds many counts of this clonotype. The V gene is TRBV5-1, the J gene TRBJ1-1, with 7 bases that match TRBD1. Germline CDR1 is SGHRS and CDR2 is YFSETQ. The CDR3 spans 15 residues. V lost 0 bases to trimming and J lost 5 bases; unmatched junction nucleotides: 7. CDR3 coding DNA: TGCGCCAGCAGCTTGGCTTGGAGGGGGCAAACTGAAGCTTTCTTT. Translated, it gives CASSLAWRGQTEAFF.